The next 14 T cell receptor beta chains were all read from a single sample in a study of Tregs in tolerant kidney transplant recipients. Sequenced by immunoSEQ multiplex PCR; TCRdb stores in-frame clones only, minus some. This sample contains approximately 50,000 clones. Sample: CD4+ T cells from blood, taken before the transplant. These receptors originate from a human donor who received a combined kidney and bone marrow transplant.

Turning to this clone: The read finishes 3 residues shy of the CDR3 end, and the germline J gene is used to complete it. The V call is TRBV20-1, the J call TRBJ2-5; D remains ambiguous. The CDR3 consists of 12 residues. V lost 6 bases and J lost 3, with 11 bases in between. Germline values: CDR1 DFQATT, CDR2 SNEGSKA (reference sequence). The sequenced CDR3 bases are TGCAGTGCCCTATCCCTAAAAGAGACC. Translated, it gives CSALSLKET. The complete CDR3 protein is CSALSLKETQYF.

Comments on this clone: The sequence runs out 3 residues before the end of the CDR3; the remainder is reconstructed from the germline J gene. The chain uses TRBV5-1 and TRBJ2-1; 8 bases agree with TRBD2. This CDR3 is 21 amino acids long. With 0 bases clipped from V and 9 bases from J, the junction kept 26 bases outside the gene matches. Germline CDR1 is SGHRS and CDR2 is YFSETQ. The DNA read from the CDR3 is TGCGCCAGCAGCTTGGATAGCGGGGTTAGAGCCCGGATCGACTATGGGGTTGAG. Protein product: CASSLDSGVRARIDYGVE. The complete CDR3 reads CASSLDSGVRARIDYGVEQFF.

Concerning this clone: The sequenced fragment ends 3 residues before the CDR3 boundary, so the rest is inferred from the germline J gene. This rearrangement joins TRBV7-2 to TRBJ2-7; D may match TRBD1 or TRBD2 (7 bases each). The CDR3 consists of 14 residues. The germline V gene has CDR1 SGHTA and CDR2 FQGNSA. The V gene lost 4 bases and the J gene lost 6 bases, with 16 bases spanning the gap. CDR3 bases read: TGTGCCAGCAGCTGGCGGGAGCCAGGGGGCGAG. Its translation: CASSWREPGGE. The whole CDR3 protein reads CASSWREPGGEQYF. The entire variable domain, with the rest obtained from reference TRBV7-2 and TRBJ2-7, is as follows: GAGVSQSPSNKVTEKGKDVELRCDPISGHTALYWYRQSLGQGLEFLIYFQGNSAPDKSGLPSDRFSAERTGGSVSTLTIQRTQQEDSAVYLCASSWREPGGEQYFGPGTRLTVT.

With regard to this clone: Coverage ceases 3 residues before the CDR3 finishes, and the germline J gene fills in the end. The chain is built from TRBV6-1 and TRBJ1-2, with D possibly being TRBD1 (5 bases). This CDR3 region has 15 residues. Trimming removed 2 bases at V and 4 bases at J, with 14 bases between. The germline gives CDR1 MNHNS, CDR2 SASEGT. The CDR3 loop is CASSEKEGRSYGYTF. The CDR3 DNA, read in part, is TGTGCCAGCAGTGAAAAGGAGGGGCGCAGCTATGGC.

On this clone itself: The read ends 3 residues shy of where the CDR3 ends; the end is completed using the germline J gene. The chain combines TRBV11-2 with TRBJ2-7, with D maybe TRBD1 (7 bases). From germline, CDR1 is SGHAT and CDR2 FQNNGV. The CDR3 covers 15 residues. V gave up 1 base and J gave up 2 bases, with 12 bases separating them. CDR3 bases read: TGTGCCAGCAGCTTAGGGCAGGGGGGACCCTACGAG. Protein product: CASSLGQGGPYE. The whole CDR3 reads CASSLGQGGPYEQYF. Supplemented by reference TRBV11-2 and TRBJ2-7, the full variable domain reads EAGVAQSPRYKIIEKRQSVAFWCNPISGHATLYWYQQILGQGPKLLIQFQNNGVVDDSQLPKDRFSAERLKGVDSTLKIQPAKLEDSAVYLCASSLGQGGPYEQYFGPGTRLTVT.

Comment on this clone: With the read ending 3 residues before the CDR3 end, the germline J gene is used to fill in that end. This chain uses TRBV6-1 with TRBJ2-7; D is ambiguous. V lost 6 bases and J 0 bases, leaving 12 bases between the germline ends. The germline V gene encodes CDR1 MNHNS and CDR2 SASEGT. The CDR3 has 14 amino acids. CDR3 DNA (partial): TGTGCCAGCAGGGAAAGCACGAGCTCCTACGAG. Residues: CASRESTSSYE. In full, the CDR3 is CASRESTSSYEQYF.

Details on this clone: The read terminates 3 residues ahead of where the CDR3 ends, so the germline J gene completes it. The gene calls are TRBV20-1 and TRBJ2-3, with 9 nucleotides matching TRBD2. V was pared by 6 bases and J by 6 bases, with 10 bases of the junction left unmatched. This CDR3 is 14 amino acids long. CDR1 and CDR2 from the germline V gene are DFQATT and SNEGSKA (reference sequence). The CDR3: CSARSGSSADTQYF. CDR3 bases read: TGCAGTGCCCGTAGCGGGAGTTCCGCGGATACG.

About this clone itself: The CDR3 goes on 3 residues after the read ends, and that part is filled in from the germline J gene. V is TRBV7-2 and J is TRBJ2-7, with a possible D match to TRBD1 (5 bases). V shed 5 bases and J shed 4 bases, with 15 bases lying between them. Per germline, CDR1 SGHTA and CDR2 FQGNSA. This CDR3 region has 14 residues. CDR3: CASSRKGLDYEQYF. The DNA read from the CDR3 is TGTGCCAGCAGCCGCAAGGGGCTTGATTACGAG.

The sequenced part of the CDR3 DNA is TGTGCCAGCAGTGGGACAGGGAAGAGCAATCAGCCC. Its translation: CASSGTGKSNQP. The whole CDR3 is CASSGTGKSNQPQHF. This chain uses TRBV2 with TRBJ1-5; 8 bases align to TRBD1. Sequencing ends 3 residues short of the CDR3 end; the germline J gene provides the rest. The ends lost 4 bases at V and 1 base at J; junction bases unmatched: 3. Germline V gene data show CDR1 as SNHLY and CDR2 as FYNNEI. This CDR3 comprises 15 residues.

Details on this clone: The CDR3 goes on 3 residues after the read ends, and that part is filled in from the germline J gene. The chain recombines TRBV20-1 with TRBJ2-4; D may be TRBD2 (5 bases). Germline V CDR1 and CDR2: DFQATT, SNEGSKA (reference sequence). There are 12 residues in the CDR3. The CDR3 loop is CSVIFRTGYQYF. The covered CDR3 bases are TGCAGTGTCATATTCAGGACTGGTTAT.

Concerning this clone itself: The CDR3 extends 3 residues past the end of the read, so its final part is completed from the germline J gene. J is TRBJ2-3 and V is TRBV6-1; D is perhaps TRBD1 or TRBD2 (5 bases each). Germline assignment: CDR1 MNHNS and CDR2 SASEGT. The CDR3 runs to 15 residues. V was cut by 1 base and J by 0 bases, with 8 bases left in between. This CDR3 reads CASSEVEGSTDTQYF. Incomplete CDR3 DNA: TGTGCCAGCAGTGAAGTAGAGGGGAGCACAGATACG.

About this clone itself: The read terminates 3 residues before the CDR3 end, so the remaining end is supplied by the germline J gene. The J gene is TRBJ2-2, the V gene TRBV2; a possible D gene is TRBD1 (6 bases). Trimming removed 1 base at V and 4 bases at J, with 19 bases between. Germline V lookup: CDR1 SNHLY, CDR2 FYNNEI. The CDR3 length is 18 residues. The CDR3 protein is CASSEEGAVGASTGELFF. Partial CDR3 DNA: TGTGCCAGCAGTGAAGAAGGGGCAGTGGGGGCGAGCACCGGGGAG.

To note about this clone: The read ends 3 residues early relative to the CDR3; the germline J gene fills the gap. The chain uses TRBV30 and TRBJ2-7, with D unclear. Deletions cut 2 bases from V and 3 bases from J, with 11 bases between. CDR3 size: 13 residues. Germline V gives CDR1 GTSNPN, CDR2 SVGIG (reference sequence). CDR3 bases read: TGTGCCTGGAGTCGTGGGCTGGTCTACGAG. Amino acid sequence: CAWSRGLVYE. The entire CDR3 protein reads CAWSRGLVYEQYF. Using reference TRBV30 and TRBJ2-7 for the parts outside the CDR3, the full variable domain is SQTIHQWPATLVQPVGSPLSLECTVEGTSNPNLYWYRQAAGRGLQLLFYSVGIGQISSEVPQNLSASRPQDRQFILSSKKLLLSDSGFYLCAWSRGLVYEQYFGPGTRLTVT.

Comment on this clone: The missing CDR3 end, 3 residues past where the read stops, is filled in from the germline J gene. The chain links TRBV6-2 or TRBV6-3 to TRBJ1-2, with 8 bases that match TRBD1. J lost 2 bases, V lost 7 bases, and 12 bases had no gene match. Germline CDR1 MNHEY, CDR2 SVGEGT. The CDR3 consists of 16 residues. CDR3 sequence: CASTRSDRGHNYGYTF. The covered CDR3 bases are TGTGCCAGCACTCGGTCCGACAGGGGTCACAACTATGGC.